This T cell receptor beta chain was captured in a study of T cell responses to AZD1222 COVID-19 vaccine. Study-level background: The study pooled second doses at about 4 or about 12 weeks. Study results and caveats: Nearly half of spike-specific TCRs reportedly go after variant regions that carry no mutations. Repertoires were sampled only after the peak T cell response. Donors, mostly white British, included more females; clonal diversity was possibly underestimated.

Regarding this clone: The antigen is unknown.

This CDR3 contains 13 residues. Trimming left V 2 bases short and J 5 bases short, with 13 bases between. Germline V gives CDR1 SQVTM, CDR2 ANQGSEA. Profiled with immunoSEQ multiplex PCR; TCRdb holds only in-frame clones, not every one. The profile shows roughly 120,000 clones, 87% of them singletons. V usage is TRBV29-1 and J usage is TRBJ2-7; TRBD2 is a possible D gene (7 bases). The source of this sequence is an adult in good health. This material consisted of peripheral blood, taken on day 0 of AZD1222 vaccination. This chain's CDR3 is CSVERGGPDEQYF. Here the CDR3 DNA reads TGCAGCGTTGAAAGGGGGGGGCCAGACGAGCAGTACTTC.